This T cell receptor beta chain appears in the sequencing data of a study of CD8 T cells in ankylosing spondylitis. Broader study findings: In synovial fluid and blood from reactive arthritis, some motif variants were previously reported. Researchers report that disease-linked clones proved CD8+ and relatively rare in peripheral blood. Apparently characteristic of ankylosing spondylitis blood was a TCR beta motif (roughly 8 highly homologous variants).

This clonotype occurred many times. What it binds is unknown. The authors made TCR beta libraries by quantitative 5'-RACE with molecular barcodes. TCRdb redid the calling of the 5' RACE reads with MiXCR, one entry per CDR3 protein. This sample has some 200,000 distinct CDR3 sequences, with around 25% found just once. Material for sequencing was blood, either unsorted or a sorted T cell fraction (not recorded which). The receptor's source is a male donor with ankylosing spondylitis or in good health (not recorded which).

The CDR3 protein is CASNTGAGGPYEQYF. The DNA of the CDR3 is TGTGCCAGCAATACTGGTGCGGGAGGGCCCTACGAGCAGTACTTC. V and J are TRBV28 and TRBJ2-7, with 9 bases aligning to TRBD2. Unmatched junction bases numbered 9, after V lost 7 bases and J lost 2 bases. Germline CDR1 is MDHEN and CDR2 is SYDVKM. The CDR3 is 15 amino acids.